Given below is one TCR beta chain in context. This clonotype has a handful of counts. Its antigen remains undetermined. No per-base quality is available; no much larger clone lies one base away. The data stem from a study of response to subunit inactivated influenza vaccine (dated by TCRdb to about 2018). Concerning the study at large: To follow how T cells responded to a trivalent subunit inactivated influenza vaccine, the researchers relied on deep quantitative profiling of the T cell receptor repertoire. The study at large found these results: The authors suggested that each seasonal influenza vaccination may recruit only a limited number of new T cells.

Library generation was performed with RT-PCR. Sequencing took place on an Illumina HiSeq 2500. Using fastp trimming at Q25 and MiXCR clonotype assembly, TCRdb reanalyzed the public sequencing data and kept in-frame beta chains. Rows are unified per CDR3 protein, each entry keeping the most common DNA and genes. The sample table holds about 700,000 distinct CDR3 sequences, of which approximately 14% were seen once. The ten largest clones add up to approximately 6.5% of the sample. V is cut by 4 bases and J by 6 bases, and the space between the germline ends is 6 bases. The CDR3 numbers 12 residues from cysteine through phenylalanine. Solely the CDR3 DNA is kept, with 36 bases framed from the first base. As encoded in the germline V gene, CDR1 is ENHRY while CDR2 is SYGVKD.

This specimen consisted of PBMCs from blood, obtained 14 days before vaccination. Recombination linked TRBV10-3 to TRBJ1-4; no D gene is confidently identified. The receptor was derived from a man over 45 who received an inactivated influenza vaccine. Donor details come from another sample of the same person, matched by shared clones. The CDR3 in this case is CAISGGDEKLFF. The DNA sequence is TGTGCCATCAGTGGCGGGGATGAAAAACTGTTTTTT.